The clone carrying this T cell receptor (beta chain) came up a few times. Its antigen is unknown. TCRdb reanalysed the 5' RACE reads using MiXCR and keeps one entry per CDR3 protein. Among roughly 340,000 distinct CDR3 sequences listed, roughly 27% were seen once. This entry comes from a study of identical twins' blood T cells. About the study: Roughly twelve libraries, six alpha and six beta, gave roughly 51 million reads. Study findings and constraints: Top TCRbeta clonotypes were shared more with twin than unrelated donors.

Germline assignment: CDR1 SNHLY and CDR2 FYNNEI. There are 15 residues in the CDR3. V lost 3 bases and J lost 3, with 12 bases in between. The clonotype was recovered from a woman aged 18-55 years in good health. The sample consisted of PBMCs. V gene TRBV2 combines with J gene TRBJ1-5; maybe TRBD1 (6 bases). The CDR3 coding sequence is TGTGCCAGCAGTGAGGGTAAGGGGGTCAATCAGCCCCAGCATTTT. Amino acids: CASSEGKGVNQPQHF.